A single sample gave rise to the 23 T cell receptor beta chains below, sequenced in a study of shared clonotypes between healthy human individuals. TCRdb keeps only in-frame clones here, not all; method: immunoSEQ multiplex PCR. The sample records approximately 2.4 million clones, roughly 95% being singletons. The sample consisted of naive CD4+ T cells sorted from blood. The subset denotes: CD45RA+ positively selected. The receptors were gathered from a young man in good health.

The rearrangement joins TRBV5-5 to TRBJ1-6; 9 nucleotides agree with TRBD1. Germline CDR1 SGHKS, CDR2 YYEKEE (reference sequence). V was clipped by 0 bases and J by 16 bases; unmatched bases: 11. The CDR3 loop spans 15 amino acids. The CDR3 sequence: CASSLDGTGYKILHF. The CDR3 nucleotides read TGTGCCAGCAGCTTGGATGGGACAGGGTATAAAATTCTCCACTTT.

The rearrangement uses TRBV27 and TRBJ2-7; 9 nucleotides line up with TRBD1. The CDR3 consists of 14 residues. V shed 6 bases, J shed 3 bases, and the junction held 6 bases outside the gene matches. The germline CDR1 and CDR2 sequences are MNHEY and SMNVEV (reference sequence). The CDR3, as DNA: TGTGCCAGCAGGGGGACAGGGCACTACTACGAGCAGTACTTC. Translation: CASRGTGHYYEQYF.

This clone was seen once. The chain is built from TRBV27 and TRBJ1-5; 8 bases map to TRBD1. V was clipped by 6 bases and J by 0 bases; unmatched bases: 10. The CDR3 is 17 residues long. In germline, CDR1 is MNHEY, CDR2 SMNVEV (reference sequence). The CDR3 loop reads CASSARGPSYSNQPQHF. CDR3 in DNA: TGTGCCAGCAGCGCCAGGGGGCCATCGTATAGCAATCAGCCCCAGCATTTT.

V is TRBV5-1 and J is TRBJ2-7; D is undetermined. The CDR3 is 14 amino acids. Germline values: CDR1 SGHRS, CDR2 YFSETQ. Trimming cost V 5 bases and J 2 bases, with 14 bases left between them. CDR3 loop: CASRRDTGTYEQYF. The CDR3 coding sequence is TGCGCCAGCAGGCGAGACACGGGCACCTACGAGCAGTACTTC.

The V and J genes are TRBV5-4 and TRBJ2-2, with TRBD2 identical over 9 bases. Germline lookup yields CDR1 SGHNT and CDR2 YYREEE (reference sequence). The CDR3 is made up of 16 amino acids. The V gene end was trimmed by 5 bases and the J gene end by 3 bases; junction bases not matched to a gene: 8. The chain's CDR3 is CASRPRLAGDTGELFF. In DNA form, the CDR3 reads TGTGCCAGCAGGCCGCGCTTAGCGGGGGACACCGGGGAGCTGTTTTTT.

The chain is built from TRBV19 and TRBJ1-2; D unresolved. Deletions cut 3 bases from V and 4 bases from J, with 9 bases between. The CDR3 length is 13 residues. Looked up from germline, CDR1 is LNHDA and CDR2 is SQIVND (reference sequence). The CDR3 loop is CASSMGVLYGYTF. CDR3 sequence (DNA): TGTGCCAGTAGTATGGGTGTTCTCTATGGCTACACCTTC. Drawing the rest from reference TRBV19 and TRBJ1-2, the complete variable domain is DGGITQSPKYLFRKEGQNVTLSCEQNLNHDAMYWYRQDPGQGLRLIYYSQIVNDFQKGDIAEGYSVSREKKESFPLTVTSAQKNPTAFYLCASSMGVLYGYTFGSGTRLTVV.

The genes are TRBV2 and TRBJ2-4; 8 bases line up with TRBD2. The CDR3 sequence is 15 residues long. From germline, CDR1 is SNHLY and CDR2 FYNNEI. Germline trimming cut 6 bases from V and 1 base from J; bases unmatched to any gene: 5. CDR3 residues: CASRDSGKAKNIQYF. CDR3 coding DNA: TGTGCCAGCAGGGATAGCGGGAAGGCCAAAAACATTCAGTACTTC. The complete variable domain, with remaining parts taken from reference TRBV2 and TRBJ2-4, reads EPEVTQTPSHQVTQMGQEVILRCVPISNHLYFYWYRQILGQKVEFLVSFYNNEISEKSEIFDDQFSVERPDGSNFTLKIRSTKLEDSAMYFCASRDSGKAKNIQYFGAGTRLSVL.

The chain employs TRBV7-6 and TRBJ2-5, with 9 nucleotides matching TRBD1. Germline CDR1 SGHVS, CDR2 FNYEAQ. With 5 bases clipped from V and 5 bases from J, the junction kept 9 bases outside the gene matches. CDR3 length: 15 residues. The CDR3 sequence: CASSVTTGGRETQYF. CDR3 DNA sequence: TGTGCCAGCAGCGTAACAACAGGGGGCCGTGAGACCCAGTACTTC.

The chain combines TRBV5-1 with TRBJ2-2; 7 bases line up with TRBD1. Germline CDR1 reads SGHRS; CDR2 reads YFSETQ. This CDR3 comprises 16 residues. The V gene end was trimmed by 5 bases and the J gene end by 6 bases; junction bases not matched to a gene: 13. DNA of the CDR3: TGCGCCAGCAGGTACAACGCCGGGACAGAATCCGGGGAGCTGTTTTTT. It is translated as CASRYNAGTESGELFF. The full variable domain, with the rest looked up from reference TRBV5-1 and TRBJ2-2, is KAGVTQTPRYLIKTRGQQVTLSCSPISGHRSVSWYQQTPGQGLQFLFEYFSETQRNKGNFPGRFSGRQFSNSRSEMNVSTLELGDSALYLCASRYNAGTESGELFFGEGSRLTVL.

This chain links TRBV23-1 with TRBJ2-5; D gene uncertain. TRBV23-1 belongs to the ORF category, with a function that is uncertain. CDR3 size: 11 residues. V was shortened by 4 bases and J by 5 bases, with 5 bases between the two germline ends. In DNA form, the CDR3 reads TGCGCCAGCAGTCTCCGGGAGACCCAGTACTTC. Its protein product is CASSLRETQYF.

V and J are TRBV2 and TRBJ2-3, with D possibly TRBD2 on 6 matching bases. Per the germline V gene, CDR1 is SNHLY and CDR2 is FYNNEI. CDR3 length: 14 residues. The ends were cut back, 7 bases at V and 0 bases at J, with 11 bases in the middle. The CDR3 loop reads CASMAGFSTDTQYF. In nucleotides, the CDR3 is TGTGCCAGCATGGCGGGGTTTAGCACAGATACGCAGTATTTT.

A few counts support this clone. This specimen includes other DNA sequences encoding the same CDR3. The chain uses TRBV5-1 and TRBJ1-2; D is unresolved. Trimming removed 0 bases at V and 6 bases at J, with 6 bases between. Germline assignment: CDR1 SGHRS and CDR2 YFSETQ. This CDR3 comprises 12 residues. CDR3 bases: TGCGCCAGCAGCTTGGAAGGGAATGGCTACACCTTC. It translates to CASSLEGNGYTF.

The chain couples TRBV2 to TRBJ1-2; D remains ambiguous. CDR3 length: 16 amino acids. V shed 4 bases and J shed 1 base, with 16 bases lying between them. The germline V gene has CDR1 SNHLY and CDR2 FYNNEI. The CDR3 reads CASSVGYQSSNYGYTF. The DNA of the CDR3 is TGTGCCAGCAGTGTGGGGTATCAGTCCAGTAACTATGGCTACACCTTC. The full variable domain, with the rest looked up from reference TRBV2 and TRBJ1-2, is EPEVTQTPSHQVTQMGQEVILRCVPISNHLYFYWYRQILGQKVEFLVSFYNNEISEKSEIFDDQFSVERPDGSNFTLKIRSTKLEDSAMYFCASSVGYQSSNYGYTFGSGTRLTVV.

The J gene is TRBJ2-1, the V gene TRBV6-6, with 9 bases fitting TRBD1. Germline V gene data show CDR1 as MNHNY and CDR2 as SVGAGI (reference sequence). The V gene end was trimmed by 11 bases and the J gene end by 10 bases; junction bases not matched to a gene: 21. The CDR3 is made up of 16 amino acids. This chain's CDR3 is CAAIEPYGQGIGEQFF. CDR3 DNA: TGTGCCGCCATAGAACCTTACGGACAGGGGATAGGGGAGCAGTTCTTC.

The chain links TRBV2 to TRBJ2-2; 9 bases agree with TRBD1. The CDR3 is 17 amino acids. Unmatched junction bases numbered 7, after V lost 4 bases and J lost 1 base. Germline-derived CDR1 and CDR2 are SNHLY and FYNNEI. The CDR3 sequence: CASSVSRDRENTGELFF. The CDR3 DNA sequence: TGTGCCAGCAGTGTTTCCCGGGACAGGGAGAACACCGGGGAGCTGTTTTTT.

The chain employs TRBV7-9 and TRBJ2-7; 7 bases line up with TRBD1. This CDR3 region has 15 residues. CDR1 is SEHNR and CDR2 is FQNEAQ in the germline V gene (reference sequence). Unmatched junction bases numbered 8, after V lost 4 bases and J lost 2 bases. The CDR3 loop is CASSSIGTAPYEQYF. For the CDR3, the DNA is TGTGCCAGCAGCTCAATCGGGACAGCCCCCTACGAGCAGTACTTC. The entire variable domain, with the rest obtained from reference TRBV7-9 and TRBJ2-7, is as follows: DTGVSQNPRHKITKRGQNVTFRCDPISEHNRLYWYRQTLGQGPEFLTYFQNEAQLEKSRLLSDRFSAERPKGSFSTLEIQRTEQGDSAMYLCASSSIGTAPYEQYFGPGTRLTVT.

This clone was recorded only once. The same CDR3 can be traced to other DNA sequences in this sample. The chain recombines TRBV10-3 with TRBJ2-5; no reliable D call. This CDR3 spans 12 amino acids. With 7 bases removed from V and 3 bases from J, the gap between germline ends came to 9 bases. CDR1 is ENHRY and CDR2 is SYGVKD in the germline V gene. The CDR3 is CAIKGTEETQYF. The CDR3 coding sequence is TGTGCCATCAAAGGAACTGAAGAGACCCAGTACTTC.

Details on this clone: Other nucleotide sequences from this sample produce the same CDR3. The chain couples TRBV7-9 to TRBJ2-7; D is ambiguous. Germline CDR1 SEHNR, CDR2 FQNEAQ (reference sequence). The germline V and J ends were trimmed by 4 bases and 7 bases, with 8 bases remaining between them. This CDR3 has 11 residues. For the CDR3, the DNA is TGTGCCAGCAGCTCCAGTGGGGAGCAGTACTTC. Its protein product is CASSSSGEQYF.

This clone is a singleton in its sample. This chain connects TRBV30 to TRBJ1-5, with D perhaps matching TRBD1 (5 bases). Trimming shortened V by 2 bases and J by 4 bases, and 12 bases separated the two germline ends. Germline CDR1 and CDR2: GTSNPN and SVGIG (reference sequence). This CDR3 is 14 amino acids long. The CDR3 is CAWSSSWGNQPQHF. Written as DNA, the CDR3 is TGTGCCTGGAGTAGTTCCTGGGGGAATCAGCCCCAGCATTTT.

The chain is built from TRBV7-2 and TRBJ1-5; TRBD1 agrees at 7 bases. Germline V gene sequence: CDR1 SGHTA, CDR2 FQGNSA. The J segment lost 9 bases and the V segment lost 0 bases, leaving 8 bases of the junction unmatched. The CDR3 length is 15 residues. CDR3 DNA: TGTGCCAGCAGCTTAGCCCCGACAGGGATCACGCCCCAGCATTTT. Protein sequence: CASSLAPTGITPQHF.

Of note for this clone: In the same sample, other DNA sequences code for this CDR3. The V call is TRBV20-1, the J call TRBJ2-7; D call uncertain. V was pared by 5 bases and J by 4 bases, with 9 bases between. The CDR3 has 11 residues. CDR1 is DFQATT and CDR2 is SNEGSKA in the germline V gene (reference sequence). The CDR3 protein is CSARSDYEQYF. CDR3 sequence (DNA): TGCAGTGCTCGATCGGATTACGAGCAGTACTTC.

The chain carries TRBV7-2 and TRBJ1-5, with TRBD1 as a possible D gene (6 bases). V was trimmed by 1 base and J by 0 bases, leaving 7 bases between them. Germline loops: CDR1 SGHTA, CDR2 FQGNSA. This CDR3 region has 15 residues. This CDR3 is CASSLEGVSNQPQHF. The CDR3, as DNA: TGTGCCAGCAGCTTAGAGGGGGTTAGCAATCAGCCCCAGCATTTT.

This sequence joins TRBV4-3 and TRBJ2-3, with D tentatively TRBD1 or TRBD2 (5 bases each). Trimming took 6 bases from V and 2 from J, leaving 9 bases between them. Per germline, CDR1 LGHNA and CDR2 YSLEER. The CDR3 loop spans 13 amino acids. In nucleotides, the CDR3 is TGCGCCAGCAGAGGGACGGCCACAGATACGCAGTATTTT. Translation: CASRGTATDTQYF.